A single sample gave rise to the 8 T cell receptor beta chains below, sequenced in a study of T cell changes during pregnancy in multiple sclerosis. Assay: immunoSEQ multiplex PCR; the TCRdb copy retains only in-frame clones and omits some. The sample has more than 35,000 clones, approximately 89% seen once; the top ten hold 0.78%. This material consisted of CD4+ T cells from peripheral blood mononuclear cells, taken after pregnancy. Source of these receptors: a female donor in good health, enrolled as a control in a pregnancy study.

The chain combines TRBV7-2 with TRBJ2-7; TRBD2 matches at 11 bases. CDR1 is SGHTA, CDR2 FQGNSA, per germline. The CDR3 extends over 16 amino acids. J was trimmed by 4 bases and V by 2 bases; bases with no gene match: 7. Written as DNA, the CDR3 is TGTGCCAGCAGCTTATCAACTAGCGGGAGTCGGTACGAGCAGTACTTC. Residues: CASSLSTSGSRYEQYF.

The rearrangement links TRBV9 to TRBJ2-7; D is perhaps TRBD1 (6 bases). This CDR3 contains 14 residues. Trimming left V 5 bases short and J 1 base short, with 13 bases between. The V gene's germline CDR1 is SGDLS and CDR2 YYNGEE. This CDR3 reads CASSKGVPSYEQYF. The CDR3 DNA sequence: TGTGCCAGCAGTAAGGGGGTCCCGTCCTACGAGCAGTACTTC.

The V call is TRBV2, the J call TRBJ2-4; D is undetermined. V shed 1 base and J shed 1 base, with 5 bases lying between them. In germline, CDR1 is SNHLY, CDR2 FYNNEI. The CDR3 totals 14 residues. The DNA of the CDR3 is TGTGCCAGCAGTGAAGACTTGGCCAAAAACATTCAGTACTTC. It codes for CASSEDLAKNIQYF.

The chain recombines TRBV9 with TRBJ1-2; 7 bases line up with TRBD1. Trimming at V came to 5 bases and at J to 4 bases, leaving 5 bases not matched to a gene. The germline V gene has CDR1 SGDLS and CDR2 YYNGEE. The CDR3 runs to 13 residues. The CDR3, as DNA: TGTGCCAGCAGTGACAGGGTCTCCTATGGCTACACCTTC. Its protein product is CASSDRVSYGYTF.

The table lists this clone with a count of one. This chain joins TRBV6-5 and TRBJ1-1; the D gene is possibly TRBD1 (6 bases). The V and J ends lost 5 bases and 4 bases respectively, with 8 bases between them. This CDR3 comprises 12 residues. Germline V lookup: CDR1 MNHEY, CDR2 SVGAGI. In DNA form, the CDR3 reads TGTGCCAGCAGTAAACAGGGCACTGAAGCTTTCTTT. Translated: CASSKQGTEAFF.

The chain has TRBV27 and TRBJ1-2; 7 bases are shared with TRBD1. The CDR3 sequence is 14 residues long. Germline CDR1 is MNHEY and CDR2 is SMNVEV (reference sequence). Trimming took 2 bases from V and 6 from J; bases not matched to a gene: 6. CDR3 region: CASSLMRGRDGYTF. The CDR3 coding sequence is TGTGCCAGCAGTTTAATGAGGGGGCGCGATGGCTACACCTTC.

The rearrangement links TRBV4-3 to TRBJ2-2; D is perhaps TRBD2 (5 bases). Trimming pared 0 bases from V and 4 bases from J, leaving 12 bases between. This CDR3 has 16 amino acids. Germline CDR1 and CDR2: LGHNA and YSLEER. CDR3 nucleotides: TGCGCCAGCAGCCAAGATCGGAGGTCTTTCACCGGGGAGCTGTTTTTT. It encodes CASSQDRRSFTGELFF.

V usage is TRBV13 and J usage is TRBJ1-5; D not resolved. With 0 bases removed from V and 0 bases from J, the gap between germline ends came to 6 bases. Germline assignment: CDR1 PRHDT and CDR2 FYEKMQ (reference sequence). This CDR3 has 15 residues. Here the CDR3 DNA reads TGTGCCAGCAGCTTAGGCAGAGGTAGCAATCAGCCCCAGCATTTT. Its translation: CASSLGRGSNQPQHF. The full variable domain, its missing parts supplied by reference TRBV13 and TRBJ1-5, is AAGVIQSPRHLIKEKRETATLKCYPIPRHDTVYWYQQGPGQDPQFLISFYEKMQSDKGSIPDRFSAQQFSDYHSELNMSSLELGDSALYFCASSLGRGSNQPQHFGDGTRLSIL.